This T cell receptor (beta chain) derives from a study of shared clonotypes between healthy human individuals (dated by TCRdb to 2020 to 2022). As for the study more broadly: Two women and a few men aged 18 to 49 years were included in the cohort. Per donor, three plates each were used for CD4 naive and CD4 memory, two for CD8 naive, and one for CD8 memory. Libraries were prepared and TCR repertoires were sequenced by different laboratories using diverse techniques, in order to increase sequencing depth and limit assay-specific biases. The study deeply sequenced blood TCR repertoires of several healthy adults to estimate repertoire size and the extent of clonotype sharing between individuals. Per donor, leukapheresis produced somewhere between about 0.8 and 9.5 billion PBMCs. Here is what the overall study found, with its caveats: Only blood was sampled, and tissue TCR repertoires likely differ from those in blood. When a handful of donors were compared, the shared fraction of clonotypes was around 5% for naive CD4, approximately 3.5% for naive CD8, 2.3% for memory CD4, and 0.3% to 0.5% for memory CD8. Based on pairwise subsampling, the degree of clonotype sharing among donors was expected to be affected by sequencing depth. Clonotypes shared by all four sorted-subset donors showed higher generation probabilities than non-shared clonotypes. Even with the large sequencing depth, rarefaction of the sorted-subset datasets indicated that sequencing was incomplete. Naive subsets generally had larger estimated clonotype richness than memory subsets. Because the study included a small number of donors, the genetic and exposure-history diversity represented was limited.

Donors were healthy HIV-negative adults with no recently reported acute infections or vaccinations. All donors were Caucasian adults living in Nashville, Tennessee, USA. Magnetic negative selection was used to enrich CD4+ T cells, after which naive cells were positively selected on CD45RA and the negative fraction became the memory subset. Blood was obtained by leukapheresis, after which PBMCs were separated by Ficoll-Histopaque density gradient centrifugation and cryopreserved in liquid nitrogen vapor phase. Analytical flow cytometry was used to check the purity and quantity of each magnetically sorted T cell population. Each sorted fraction had its genomic DNA isolated and then quantified by UV absorbance on a Nanodrop 2000c. The junction shows trimming of 5 bases on V and 6 bases on J, plus 22 bases between the germline ends. CDR3 length: 16 amino acids, cysteine to phenylalanine. Only CDR3 DNA is held: 48 bases, read in frame from base 1. Reading the germline V gene (reference sequence) gives CDR1 SEHNR and CDR2 FQNEAQ.

Using the deep immunoSEQ assay, multiplex PCR amplified TCR CDR3 regions from genomic DNA. Genomic DNA extracted from each cell subset was distributed evenly over all wells of several immunoSEQ 96-well plates, and each plate served as one replicate. For sorted subsets, about 200 ng genomic DNA, equal to tens of thousands of T cell genomes, was loaded into each replicate PCR. Purified libraries were measured with a Qubit 3.0 fluorometer, size-checked on a Bioanalyzer 2100, and measured again with the KAPA Library Quantification kit. Every immunoSEQ 96-well plate was sequenced on a separate single-read 150-cycle Illumina NextSeq 550 flow cell. Processing in the source paper ran as follows. Because the immunoSEQ output included only junctional sequences and no quality scores, the filtering could not be the same as the filtering used for full-length reads. Sequences were annotated with PyIR, a Python wrapper for IgBLAST v1.9, using IMGT germline references to assign V/J genes and CDR3. Reads with weak V/J assignments (E-value above 1e-6), missing CDR3, stop codons, out-of-frame junctions, or ambiguous translated residues were removed. V3J clonotypes were defined by identical inferred V gene, J gene, and CDR3 amino acid sequence. To compute the percentage overlap between repertoires, the number of shared unique clonotypes was divided by the size of the smaller repertoire. Repertoire richness was assessed with RTK rarefaction, the Chao1 estimator, and Recon v2.1 estimates of unobserved clonotypes. Generation probabilities were computed with OLGA for all TCRbeta clonotypes obtained by the gDNA method from four donors. TCRdb mirrors the immuneACCESS table, restricted to in-frame sequences. Some clones are absent from its copies; in checked studies, under half trace to an unresolved V gene, and the reason for the others is unknown. V and J calls and clone size are as listed in that table; D and trimming were resolved from the DNA. The sample data list 2 million or so clones, and roughly 96% of these were observed just once. 0.1% to 0.15% of the sample is held by the ten biggest clonotypes.

Concerning this clone: The specificity of this receptor is unknown. It has no much larger one-base neighbor in the sample; base qualities were not kept.

The origin of this receptor is a young man in good health. The chain is encoded by TRBV7-9 joined to TRBJ2-5; the D region is possibly TRBD1 or TRBD2, each matching across 6 bases. The material sequenced was naive CD4+ T cells sorted from blood. Interpreted using the paper, the cell subset or site label stands for: CD45RA+ positively selected. At the DNA level, the sequence is TGTGCCAGCAGCCCCCTGAGGGGGGTAATCGGGCAGACCCAGTACTTC. Its product reads: CASSPLRGVIGQTQYF.